Listed here are 27 T cell receptor beta chains from one sample, sequenced in a study of T cell responses to AZD1222 COVID-19 vaccine. Data came from immunoSEQ multiplex PCR; TCRdb stores just in-frame clones and leaves some out. The table has about 94,000 clones, 85% seen once. This specimen consisted of peripheral blood, obtained 28 days after the second AZD1222 dose. All receptors derive from an adult who received the AZD1222 COVID-19 vaccine.

The rearrangement joins TRBV14 to TRBJ2-5; 14 bases match TRBD2. The CDR3 spans 17 residues. The V segment lost 3 bases and the J segment 2 bases; nucleotides outside the gene matches: 5. Germline CDR1 reads SGHDN; CDR2 reads FVKESK. Here the CDR3 DNA reads TGTGCCAGCAGCCACTGGGGACTAGCGGGGGATCAAGAGACCCAGTACTTC. Residues: CASSHWGLAGDQETQYF.

V gene TRBV30 combines with J gene TRBJ2-7, with D unresolved. The CDR3 has 13 amino acids. The V gene's germline CDR1 is GTSNPN and CDR2 SVGIG (reference sequence). V gave up 1 base and J gave up 3 bases, with 10 bases separating them. The CDR3 sequence: CAWSGALGYEQYF. The CDR3 bases are TGTGCCTGGAGTGGGGCCCTGGGCTACGAGCAGTACTTC.

The rearrangement uses TRBV15 and TRBJ2-5; 9 positions agree with TRBD2. The CDR3 sequence is 15 residues long. Unmatched junction bases numbered 5, after V lost 1 base and J lost 5 bases. From germline, CDR1 is LNHNV and CDR2 YYDKDF (reference sequence). The CDR3 here is CATSRVRREGETQYF. CDR3 DNA sequence: TGTGCCACCAGCAGAGTTAGGCGGGAGGGCGAGACCCAGTACTTC.

This chain joins TRBV19 and TRBJ2-5, with D tentatively TRBD1 (6 bases). V lost 5 bases and J lost 7, with 11 bases in between. This CDR3 comprises 12 residues. CDR1 LNHDA and CDR2 SQIVND come from the germline V gene (reference sequence). CDR3 region: CASSEGEGTQYF. The CDR3 DNA follows: TGTGCCAGTAGTGAGGGGGAAGGGACCCAGTACTTC.

The chain carries TRBV18 and TRBJ2-2, with a weak D call TRBD2 (6 bases). Between the trimmed V and J ends, which lost 6 bases and 4 bases, there was a span of 18 bases. Germline CDR1 is KGHSH and CDR2 is LQKENI. There are 16 residues in the CDR3. CDR3 nucleotides: TGTGCCAGCTCGCCCGTATCCCGGGGAGGCACCGGGGAGCTGTTTTTT. Amino acid sequence: CASSPVSRGGTGELFF. The full variable domain, with the rest looked up from reference TRBV18 and TRBJ2-2, is NAGVMQNPRHLVRRRGQEARLRCSPMKGHSHVYWYRQLPEEGLKFMVYLQKENIIDESGMPKERFSAEFPKEGPSILRIQQVVRGDSAAYFCASSPVSRGGTGELFFGEGSRLTVL.

This clone was seen just once. The chain couples TRBV5-1 to TRBJ2-1; 7 bases align to TRBD1. The CDR3 covers 12 residues. The ends lost 0 bases at V and 12 bases at J; junction bases unmatched: 3. Per germline, CDR1 SGHRS and CDR2 YFSETQ. The CDR3 coding sequence is TGCGCCAGCAGCTTGGCTACAGGGGCGCAGTTCTTC. This codes for CASSLATGAQFF.

J is TRBJ2-7 and V is TRBV6-2 or TRBV6-3; no clear D. The V end lost 5 bases, the J end lost 3 bases, and 14 bases lay between the germline ends. Looked up from germline, CDR1 is MNHEY and CDR2 is SVGEGT. This CDR3 is built from 14 residues. CDR3: CASSKIGTHYEQYF. The CDR3 nucleotides read TGTGCCAGCAGTAAGATCGGAACCCACTACGAGCAGTACTTC.

This chain joins TRBV7-2 and TRBJ1-2; no definite D call. Per the germline V gene, CDR1 is SGHTA and CDR2 is FQGNSA. The germline V and J ends were trimmed by 6 bases and 0 bases, with 14 bases remaining between them. This CDR3 has 15 residues. The CDR3 loop is CASSYLKGTNYGYTF. Written as DNA, the CDR3 is TGTGCCAGCAGTTATTTAAAAGGGACTAACTATGGCTACACCTTC.

The chain joins TRBV18 to TRBJ2-2, with unresolved D. The CDR3 length is 12 residues. The V end lost 2 bases, the J end lost 6 bases, and 4 bases lay between the germline ends. Per germline, CDR1 KGHSH and CDR2 LQKENI. CDR3 residues: CASSPRSGELFF. Written as DNA, the CDR3 is TGTGCCAGCTCACCAAGGTCCGGGGAGCTGTTTTTT. The full variable domain, rest sourced from reference TRBV18 and TRBJ2-2, is NAGVMQNPRHLVRRRGQEARLRCSPMKGHSHVYWYRQLPEEGLKFMVYLQKENIIDESGMPKERFSAEFPKEGPSILRIQQVVRGDSAAYFCASSPRSGELFFGEGSRLTVL.

This clone occurred many times. The sample carries other DNA sequences with the same CDR3. V usage is TRBV3-1 (or the pseudogene TRBV3-2) and J usage is TRBJ2-7; D may be TRBD1 (6 bases). CDR1 LGHDT and CDR2 YNNKEL come from the germline V gene (reference sequence). The CDR3 is made up of 14 amino acids. Trimming cost V 1 base and J 0 bases, with 7 bases left between them. The CDR3 sequence is CASSQGQVSYEQYF. The CDR3 DNA reads TGTGCCAGCAGCCAAGGACAGGTCTCCTACGAGCAGTACTTC.

J is TRBJ2-1 and V is TRBV9; D remains ambiguous. The CDR3 totals 16 residues. The germline gives CDR1 SGDLS, CDR2 YYNGEE. Trimming left V 0 bases short and J 2 bases short, with 12 bases between. The CDR3 reads CASSVDHRATYNEQFF. CDR3 sequence (DNA): TGTGCCAGCAGCGTAGATCATAGGGCTACCTACAATGAGCAGTTCTTC.

CDR3: CASSLVRGGLNEQFF. The CDR3 nucleotides are TGTGCCAGCAGCTTAGTGCGGGGGGGCCTGAATGAGCAGTTCTTC. This chain joins TRBV11-2 and TRBJ2-1; TRBD2 matches 9 bases. Looked up from germline, CDR1 is SGHAT and CDR2 is FQNNGV. With 1 base clipped from V and 7 bases from J, the junction kept 5 bases outside the gene matches. The CDR3 loop spans 15 amino acids.

The rearrangement joins TRBV19 to TRBJ1-1; D is unclear. V lost 3 bases to trimming and J lost 4 bases, with 9 bases between them. Looked up from germline, CDR1 is LNHDA and CDR2 is SQIVND (reference sequence). The CDR3 has 13 amino acids. CDR3 DNA: TGTGCCAGTAGTATGATAGTGGGCACTGAAGCTTTCTTT. It yields the protein CASSMIVGTEAFF.

This clone has only one observation. The chain joins TRBV24-1 to TRBJ2-1; 9 positions agree with TRBD1. From germline, CDR1 is KGHDR and CDR2 SFDVKD. With 8 bases clipped from V and 4 bases from J, the junction kept 5 bases outside the gene matches. The CDR3 covers 14 residues. In DNA form, the CDR3 reads TGTGCCACCATGGGGACAGGGAATTACAATGAGCAGTTCTTC. This encodes CATMGTGNYNEQFF.

The chain links TRBV7-3 to TRBJ2-2; D is unresolved. Germline CDR1 reads SGHTA; CDR2 reads FQGTGA. CDR3 length: 14 residues. The germline V and J ends were trimmed by 1 base and 2 bases, with 5 bases remaining between them. Here the CDR3 reads CASSLSGNTGELFF. DNA for the CDR3: TGTGCCAGCAGCTTAAGCGGAAACACCGGGGAGCTGTTTTTT.

The genes are TRBV25-1 and TRBJ1-1; D gene uncertain. Between the trimmed V and J ends, which lost 0 bases and 9 bases, there was a span of 11 bases. The CDR3 loop spans 13 amino acids. Germline CDR1 reads MGHDK; CDR2 reads SYGVNS. The CDR3 DNA reads TGTGCCAGCAGTGAATACGTAAGTTCTCAAGCTTTCTTT. Residues: CASSEYVSSQAFF.

This chain connects TRBV5-4 to TRBJ1-1; D is possibly TRBD1 (6 bases). Germline V gene sequence: CDR1 SGHNT, CDR2 YYREEE (reference sequence). The CDR3 contains 14 residues. The ends were cut back, 2 bases at V and 0 bases at J, with 8 bases in the middle. The DNA for the CDR3 is TGTGCCAGCAGCTTCCAGGGGCTGAACACTGAAGCTTTCTTT. It is translated as CASSFQGLNTEAFF.

This clone was recorded a few times. The genes are TRBV7-9 and TRBJ1-1; 7 bases align to TRBD1. The CDR3 spans 16 residues. Germline CDR1 SEHNR, CDR2 FQNEAQ (reference sequence). With V trimmed by 9 bases and J by 1 base, 14 bases remained unmatched. CDR3 region: CASSALRQGRNTEAFF. The CDR3, as DNA: TGTGCCAGTTCCGCCCTCCGACAGGGTCGGAACACTGAAGCTTTCTTT.

As concerns this clone: One end of the junction fails to match germline, which may point to a read error. The chain couples TRBV7-7 to TRBJ2-7; weak D call: TRBD2 (5 bases). CDR1 and CDR2 from the germline V gene are SSHAT and FNYEAQ (reference sequence). The CDR3 sequence is 16 residues long. The CDR3 loop reads CASSSRRTGSSYEQYF. The CDR3 DNA reads TGTGCTAGCAGCTCGAGGAGGACTGGAAGCTCCTACGAGCAGTACTTC.

The chain recombines TRBV5-1 with TRBJ2-2, with D possibly being TRBD1 (5 bases). CDR3 length equals 13 residues. Between the trimmed V and J ends, which lost 6 bases and 4 bases, there was a span of 10 bases. Germline V lookup: CDR1 SGHRS, CDR2 YFSETQ. This chain's CDR3 is CASTQESTGELFF. The DNA of the CDR3 is TGCGCCAGCACACAGGAGAGCACCGGGGAGCTGTTTTTT.

This chain links TRBV20-1 with TRBJ1-2; 7 nucleotides align to TRBD1. Germline V gives CDR1 DFQATT, CDR2 SNEGSKA (reference sequence). J was trimmed by 8 bases and V by 3 bases; bases with no gene match: 3. The CDR3 has 11 residues. The CDR3 reads CSASDRVGYTF. Here the CDR3 DNA reads TGCAGTGCTAGCGACAGGGTGGGCTACACCTTC.

This chain uses TRBV30 with TRBJ2-7; a weak D match, TRBD1 (5 bases). The CDR3 is 13 residues long. Germline-derived CDR1 and CDR2 are GTSNPN and SVGIG (reference sequence). The germline V and J ends were trimmed by 2 bases and 2 bases, with 10 bases remaining between them. CDR3 loop: CAWSFDRAYEQYF. The CDR3, as DNA: TGTGCCTGGAGTTTCGACAGAGCCTACGAGCAGTACTTC.

The chain links TRBV29-1 to TRBJ2-7, with 10 bases fitting TRBD1. The CDR3 loop spans 14 amino acids. V lost 5 bases to trimming and J lost 4 bases; unmatched junction nucleotides: 8. Germline V gives CDR1 SQVTM, CDR2 ANQGSEA. CDR3 amino acids: CSVLGGQGNYEQYF. Written as DNA, the CDR3 is TGCAGCGTTCTAGGGGGACAGGGGAATTACGAGCAGTACTTC.

The chain uses TRBV7-9 and TRBJ2-1, with TRBD2 identical over 8 bases. CDR1 and CDR2 from the germline V gene are SEHNR and FQNEAQ (reference sequence). J was trimmed by 8 bases and V by 5 bases; bases with no gene match: 8. The length of the CDR3 is 14 residues. In nucleotides, the CDR3 is TGTGCCAGCAGCCTCGGACTAGCTTCGGATGAGCAGTTCTTC. Translated, it gives CASSLGLASDEQFF.

This sequence joins TRBV29-1 and TRBJ2-5, with a tentative D call TRBD2 (6 bases). CDR3 length equals 14 residues. Germline-derived CDR1 and CDR2 are SQVTM and ANQGSEA. V lost 4 bases to trimming and J lost 5 bases, with 17 bases between them. The CDR3 nucleotides read TGCAGCGTTGGTTCACTAGCCGTCGGGGAGACCCAGTACTTC. It translates to CSVGSLAVGETQYF.

The rearrangement links TRBV11-3 to TRBJ1-2; the D is unclear. The V gene's germline CDR1 is SGHNT and CDR2 YENEEA. CDR3 length: 11 residues. Trimming took off 3 bases at V and 5 bases at J, with 4 bases between the two ends. The CDR3 loop reads CASSLFYGYTF. The CDR3 region has the DNA TGTGCCAGCAGCTTGTTTTATGGCTACACCTTC.

The chain uses TRBV30 and TRBJ1-2, with no clear D. The CDR3 loop spans 16 amino acids. CDR1 and CDR2 from the germline V gene are GTSNPN and SVGIG (reference sequence). V shed 4 bases and J shed 2 bases, with 20 bases lying between them. The CDR3 is CAWKDAHLPLNYGYTF. The DNA for the CDR3 is TGTGCCTGGAAAGATGCTCACCTCCCTCTGAACTATGGCTACACCTTC. Supplemented by reference TRBV30 and TRBJ1-2, the full variable domain reads SQTIHQWPATLVQPVGSPLSLECTVEGTSNPNLYWYRQAAGRGLQLLFYSVGIGQISSEVPQNLSASRPQDRQFILSSKKLLLSDSGFYLCAWKDAHLPLNYGYTFGSGTRLTVV.